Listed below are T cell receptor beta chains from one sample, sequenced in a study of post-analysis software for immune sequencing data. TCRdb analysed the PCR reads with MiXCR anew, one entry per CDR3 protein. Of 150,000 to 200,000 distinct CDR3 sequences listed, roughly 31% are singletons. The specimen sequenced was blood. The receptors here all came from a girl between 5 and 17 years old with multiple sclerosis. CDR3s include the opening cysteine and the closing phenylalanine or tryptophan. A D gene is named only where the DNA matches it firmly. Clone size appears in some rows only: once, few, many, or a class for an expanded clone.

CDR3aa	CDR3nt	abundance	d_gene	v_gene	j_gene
CAAREGNQPQHF	TGTGCCGCCCGGGAGGGGAATCAGCCCCAGCATTTT	few	NA	TRBV6-2/TRBV6-3	TRBJ1-5
CASSSQGKETQYF	TGTGCCAGCAGTTCCCAGGGGAAAGAGACCCAGTACTTC	few	NA	TRBV6-6	TRBJ2-5
CATSDARQYSNEQFF	TGTGCCACCAGTGATGCGAGACAGTACTCGAATGAGCAGTTCTTC	many	NA	TRBV24-1	TRBJ2-1
CSARDTGDYGYTF	TGCAGTGCTAGAGATACGGGGGACTATGGCTACACCTTC	NA	NA	TRBV20-1	TRBJ1-2
CASSWGAWDTQYF	TGTGCCAGCAGCTGGGGGGCTTGGGATACGCAGTATTTT	many	NA	TRBV11-2	TRBJ2-3
CASTVMGGYEQYF	TGTGCCAGCACGGTAATGGGGGGATACGAGCAGTACTTC	many	NA	TRBV6-1	TRBJ2-7
CASRYGTAEQYF	TGTGCCAGCAGGTATGGGACAGCCGAGCAGTACTTC	many	TRBD1	TRBV12-3/TRBV12-4	TRBJ2-7
CASSLGAPYYEQYF	TGCGCCAGCAGTTTGGGGGCGCCCTACTACGAGCAGTACTTC	many	NA	TRBV10-1	TRBJ2-7
CASSRKDRPQMTTEAFF	TGCGCCAGCAGTCGCAAGGACCGTCCTCAAATGACCACTGAAGCTTTCTTT	NA	NA	TRBV5-1	TRBJ1-1
CASSRGQPQHF	TGTGCCAGTAGTCGGGGTCAGCCCCAGCATTTT	few	NA	TRBV19	TRBJ1-5
CAGSQDRAGSDTQYF	TGTGCCGGCAGCCAGGACAGAGCGGGATCGGATACGCAGTATTTT	NA	NA	TRBV12-3/TRBV12-4	TRBJ2-3
CASSLDEGLAELLNEQFF	TGCGCCAGCAGCTTGGATGAGGGGCTAGCGGAGCTTCTCAATGAGCAGTTCTTC	many	TRBD2	TRBV5-1	TRBJ2-1
CASSWPGQVTYGYTF	TGTGCCAGCAGCTGGCCGGGACAGGTCACCTATGGCTACACCTTC	many	TRBD1	TRBV5-4	TRBJ1-2
CATRDFPFRGSADTQYF	TGTGCCACCAGAGATTTTCCATTTCGAGGGAGTGCAGATACGCAGTATTTT	NA	NA	TRBV24-1	TRBJ2-3
CASSRPSGRTDTQYF	TGCGCCAGCAGCCGACCTAGCGGGAGGACAGATACGCAGTATTTT	NA	TRBD2	TRBV4-1	TRBJ2-3
CASSLTGTYSYEQYF	TGTGCCAGCAGTTTGACAGGGACTTACTCCTACGAGCAGTACTTC	few	NA	TRBV28	TRBJ2-7